Described below is a single TCR beta chain sequence and its context. The antigen this receptor binds is unknown. Per-base quality was not reported, and no clone a single base away is much larger than it. This record belongs to a study of blood T cell dynamics during melanoma immunotherapy (dated by TCRdb to 2018 to 2020). With respect to the entire study: The patients had metastatic melanoma and were given first-line pembrolizumab or nivolumab plus ipilimumab as standard of care in the United Kingdom. A training cohort was formed from consecutive patients, and a further independent group of patients from the same centre was pooled into an external validation set. To find early correlates of response, peripheral T cell receptor repertoires were profiled in metastatic melanoma patients before and after one cycle of checkpoint inhibitor therapy. Broader findings and caveats from the paper: A bifurcated reorganization of the PBMC repertoire at W3, with increased clonality or increased diversity, was observed in patients who later achieved disease control, unlike in progressors. The study could not determine whether the T cell clones driving repertoire changes were melanoma-specific or reflected general immune activation. The relatively small sample size was recognized as a factor that could limit how well the results generalize.

The time point label here, explained by the study, means: week 3, after first cycle of checkpoint inhibitor. Blood samples were taken at two points: before treatment (T0) and at week 3 (W3), which came after the first cycle of checkpoint blockade. Except for a couple of patients with rapid clinical progression, response was assessed 12 weeks after the first infusion by RECIST 1.1; disease control meant complete response, partial response or stable disease. Patients were excluded for prior systemic cancer treatment, concomitant immunosuppressant therapy or synchronous other active malignancies. Both bulk PBMC and plasma cell-free DNA were sequenced for TCR beta so that circulating cells and T cell turnover could be tracked. Lymphoprep and SepMate tubes were used to isolate PBMC from blood, and red cell lysis was then performed. DNA from PBMC and sorted T cell subsets was extracted with QIAamp DNA Blood Mini kits.

The germline V gene encodes CDR1 MDHEN and CDR2 SYDVKM. V is trimmed back by 3 bases and J by 4 bases, and the junction contains 5 bases that no gene match accounts for. The CDR3 holds 15 amino acids from the cysteine to the phenylalanine. This entry keeps only the CDR3 DNA: 45 bases, framed from base 1. For every bulk PBMC sample, a fixed 350 ng of DNA was loaded. TCR beta CDR3 sequences were amplified from genomic DNA using the immunoSEQ TCRb Assay kit according to manufacturer instructions. The KAPA Library Quantification Kit for Illumina platforms was used to quantify the pooled libraries by qPCR. Sequencing of the pooled libraries was done on an Illumina NextSeq 500, with clustering at about 0.55-1.2 pM. In the source study's methods: Analysis of the TCR data relied on immunoSEQ ANALYZER and the R LymphoSeq package. A rearrangement efficiency score was calculated as productive divided by the sum of productive and non-productive CDR3 sequences. Clonality was measured with the Gini coefficient and diversity with the Renyi index at alpha=1, and both measures were compared pairwise between timepoints within each patient. In LymphoSeq, clonal relatedness was computed using an edit distance of 3, and repertoire similarity was computed using the Bhattacharyya coefficient. To classify response, a linear discriminant analysis based on week-3 changes in clonality and diversity was built using the R MASS and caret packages. In its TCRdb copy, this immuneACCESS table keeps in-frame sequences only and misses some clones. Where compared with another copy, unresolved V genes explain less than half of these, and the others have no known cause. V and J calls and clone size are as listed in that table; D and trimming were resolved from the DNA. The sample contains some 13,000 clones, roughly 88% of them found a single time. Of the sample, less than 6% is held by the ten largest clones.

The sequences come from blood, collected from a patient treated with checkpoint blockade. This receptor chain uses TRBV28 and TRBJ2-1; 8 bases in the middle match TRBD2. This sequence originates from a human donor with melanoma. At the DNA level, the sequence is TGTGCCAGCAGTTTGGCCGCGGGAGGTTACAATGAGCAGTTCTTC. It codes for CASSLAAGGYNEQFF.